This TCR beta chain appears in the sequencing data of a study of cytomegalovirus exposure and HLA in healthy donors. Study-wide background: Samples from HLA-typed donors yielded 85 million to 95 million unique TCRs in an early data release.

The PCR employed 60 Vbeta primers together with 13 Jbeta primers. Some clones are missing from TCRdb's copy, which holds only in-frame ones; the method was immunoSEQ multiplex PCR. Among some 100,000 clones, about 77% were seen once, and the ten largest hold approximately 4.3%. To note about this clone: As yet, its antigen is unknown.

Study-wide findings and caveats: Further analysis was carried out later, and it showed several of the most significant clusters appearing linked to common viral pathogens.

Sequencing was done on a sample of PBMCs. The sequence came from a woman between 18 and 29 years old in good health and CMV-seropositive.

The DNA of the CDR3 is TGCGCCAGCAGCTTGGGAGGGCTCTCCGGTCAAGAGACCCAGTACTTC. It yields the protein CASSLGGLSGQETQYF. The chain employs TRBV5-1 and TRBJ2-5; D perhaps matches TRBD2 (5 bases). The V gene lost 0 bases and the J gene lost 2 bases, with 14 bases spanning the gap. The CDR3 has 16 residues. The germline V gene has CDR1 SGHRS and CDR2 YFSETQ.